This T cell receptor beta chain was observed in a study of blood T cell repertoires in COVID-19. Study context: PBMCs, B-cell-depleted T cells, or T cells were the source of the cDNA or gDNA that made up the material.

This CDR3 contains 15 residues. CDR1 SGHVS and CDR2 FNYEAQ come from the germline V gene. Trimming removed 3 bases from V and 6 bases from J, with 15 bases in between. Method: immunoSEQ multiplex PCR; TCRdb's copy keeps in-frame clones and lacks some. The table includes 280,000 or so clones, about 86% detected once. The receptor comes from a woman in her 30s who had recovered from COVID-19. The rearrangement joins TRBV7-6 to TRBJ2-1; a possible D gene is TRBD2 (6 bases). Sequencing was performed on peripheral blood. The CDR3 here is CASSLEGDGGNEQFF. CDR3 DNA: TGTGCCAGCAGCTTGGAGGGAGATGGGGGCAATGAGCAGTTCTTC.